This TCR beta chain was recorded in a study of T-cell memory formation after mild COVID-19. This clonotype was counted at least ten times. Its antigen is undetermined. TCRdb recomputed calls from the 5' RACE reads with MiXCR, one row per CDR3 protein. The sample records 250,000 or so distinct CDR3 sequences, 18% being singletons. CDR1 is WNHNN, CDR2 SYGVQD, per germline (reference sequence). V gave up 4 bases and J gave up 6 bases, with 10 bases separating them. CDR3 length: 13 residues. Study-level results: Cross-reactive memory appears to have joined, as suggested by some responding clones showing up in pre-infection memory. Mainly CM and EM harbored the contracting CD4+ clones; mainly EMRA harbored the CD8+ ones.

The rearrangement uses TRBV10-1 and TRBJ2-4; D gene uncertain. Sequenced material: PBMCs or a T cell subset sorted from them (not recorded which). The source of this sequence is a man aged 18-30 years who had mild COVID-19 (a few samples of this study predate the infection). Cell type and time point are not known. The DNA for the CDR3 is TGCGCCAGCAGTGTAGGGATGGGAAACATTCAGTACTTC. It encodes CASSVGMGNIQYF.